This T cell receptor (beta chain) was captured in a study of cytomegalovirus exposure and HLA in healthy donors. PCR employed 60 Vbeta and 13 Jbeta primers. Original data processing: Unique TCR beta chains numbered roughly 84 million in a later analysis, with roughly 11 million shared. Clones were read by immunoSEQ multiplex PCR, and TCRdb kept only the in-frame ones, dropping some. That table is the source of V, J and clone size, and D and trimming were worked out from the DNA. The profile shows 130,000 to 150,000 clones, around three quarters of them singletons. Study-level results: Later work found that TCR association rates differed between HLA loci; DRB1 had the most and HLA-C the fewest. Among the most significant clusters, several appeared linked to common viral pathogens in a later analysis. The availability of immune exposure information extended only to CMV serostatus.

Concerning this clone: The antigen is not known.

The sample comprised PBMCs. This clonotype originated in a woman aged 40 to 50 in good health and CMV-seropositive.

CDR3 region: CASEGSPEAFF. CDR3 DNA: TGTGCCAGCGAAGGTAGCCCTGAAGCTTTCTTT. This chain connects TRBV28 to TRBJ1-1; D gene ambiguous. Germline CDR1 and CDR2: MDHEN and SYDVKM. The length of the CDR3 is 11 residues. V lost 8 bases to trimming and J lost 6 bases, with 10 bases between them.